The subject of this entry is one TCR beta chain. It lacks a known antigen. No quality values exist for individual bases; no much larger clone is one base distant. The germline V gene (reference sequence) supplies CDR1 SGHNT and CDR2 YYREEE. Compared with germline, V lacks 3 bases and J lacks 5 bases; bases without a gene match: 6. From the cysteine through the phenylalanine, the CDR3 covers 14 amino acids. Only the CDR3 portion is preserved as DNA: 42 bases, with reading frame beginning at the first base. The sample belongs to a study of T cells after somatic rescue of genetic block (dated by TCRdb to 2018 to 2021). For context, the study as a whole: What the study looked at was long-term robustness, specifically in a T-cell system that came about through somatic rescue of a genetic block in T-cell development.

Libraries were made using the immunoSEQ multiplex PCR assay. TCRdb mirrors the immuneACCESS table, restricted to in-frame sequences. Some clones are absent from its copies; in checked studies, under half trace to an unresolved V gene, and the reason for the others is unknown. The sample has about 63,000 clones on record, 92% of them singletons. The ten largest make up around 2.8% of the sample. The TCR originated in a man aged 35 to 55. Recombination joined TRBV5-4 with TRBJ2-7; 9 central bases correspond to TRBD1. The specimen sequenced was peripheral blood mononuclear cells (PBMCs). The CDR3 sequence is CASSYRDRVDEQYF. The DNA sequence is TGTGCCAGCAGCTACCGGGACAGGGTGGACGAGCAGTACTTC. With the portions outside the CDR3 filled from the reference TRBV5-4 and TRBJ2-7 genes, the complete variable region becomes ETGVTQSPTHLIKTRGQQVTLRCSSQSGHNTVSWYQQALGQGPQFIFQYYREEENGRGNFPPRFSGLQFPNYSSELNVNALELDDSALYLCASSYRDRVDEQYFGPGTRLTVT.